This entry features one T cell receptor (beta chain) sequence. TCRdb re-derived calls from the RT-PCR reads in MiXCR, one entry per CDR3 protein. The profile shows fewer than 800,000 distinct CDR3 sequences, about 14% of them singletons. The V end was cut by 4 bases, the J end by 0 bases, with 7 bases between. This CDR3 has 14 amino acids. In germline, CDR1 is SEHNR, CDR2 FQNEAQ (reference sequence). This TCR was sampled from a female donor in good health, serving as a healthy control. Sample: memory CD4+ T cells from blood. The chain recombines TRBV7-9 with TRBJ1-3; D not certain. CDR3 sequence (DNA): TGTGCCAGCAGCTCCGCGAGCTCTGGAAACACCATATATTTT. Protein product: CASSSASSGNTIYF.